This entry concerns a single TCR beta chain. In the authors' methods: Researchers report that nucleated cell counts were estimated from reference gene primer amplification. TCRdb's copy holds only in-frame clones and misses some; the assay was immunoSEQ multiplex PCR. The V and J calls and clone size are taken from that table; D and trimming were inferred from the DNA. This repertoire shows 250,000 or so clones, 91% found once; its top ten account for 2.5% to 3%. The data were obtained in a study of blood T cell repertoires in COVID-19. Germline-derived CDR1 and CDR2 are SGHTA and FQGNSA. The CDR3 is made up of 14 amino acids. Deletions cut 3 bases from V and 5 bases from J, with 8 bases between.

The rearrangement links TRBV7-2 to TRBJ1-6; D is ambiguous. Sequencing input: PBMCs or T cells enriched from blood (not recorded which). This TCR was sampled from a man aged 40-50 years who had been exposed to COVID-19. This CDR3 reads CASSFIANNSPLHF. For the CDR3, the DNA is TGTGCCAGCAGCTTTATAGCGAATAATTCACCCCTCCACTTT. The whole variable domain, filled in from reference TRBV7-2 and TRBJ1-6, reads GAGVSQSPSNKVTEKGKDVELRCDPISGHTALYWYRQSLGQGLEFLIYFQGNSAPDKSGLPSDRFSAERTGGSVSTLTIQRTQQEDSAVYLCASSFIANNSPLHFGNGTRLTVT.